These 4 T cell receptor beta chains came from one sample sequenced in a study of blood T cells in healthy people across ages. A J-beta primer mix and a sample-barcoded 5' primer were used in a second PCR of about 7 to 11 cycles. Via MiXCR, TCRdb re-called the 5' RACE reads, giving one row per CDR3 protein. The sample carries roughly 2 million distinct CDR3 sequences, roughly 50% recorded once. The sequencing sample was made of blood. These receptors were taken from a middle-aged woman in good health.

V is TRBV20-1 and J is TRBJ2-3, with 8 bases identical to TRBD2. Trimming took 4 bases from V and 0 from J; bases not matched to a gene: 6. Germline V lookup: CDR1 DFQATT, CDR2 SNEGSKA (reference sequence). This CDR3 has 15 residues. The CDR3 sequence is CSANRRGGSTDTQYF. CDR3 DNA sequence: TGCAGTGCTAACAGACGCGGGGGGAGCACAGATACGCAGTATTTT.

The table lists this clonotype with a few counts. The chain recombines TRBV29-1 with TRBJ2-1, with TRBD2 matching 14 bases. V shed 4 bases, J shed 9 bases, and the junction held 8 bases outside the gene matches. The CDR3 runs 15 residues. The V gene's germline CDR1 is SQVTM and CDR2 ANQGSEA. The CDR3 is CSVGWTSGGFIEQFF. As DNA, the CDR3 is TGCAGCGTTGGGTGGACTAGCGGGGGGTTTATTGAGCAGTTCTTC.

This clonotype was detected only a few times. The gene calls are TRBV20-1 and TRBJ2-5; 7 bases map to TRBD1. The germline V gene encodes CDR1 DFQATT and CDR2 SNEGSKA (reference sequence). There are 13 residues in the CDR3. Unmatched junction bases numbered 8, after V lost 6 bases and J lost 4 bases. CDR3 sequence reads: CSATPTGRETQYF. CDR3 DNA: TGCAGTGCCACCCCGACAGGGAGAGAGACCCAGTACTTC.

The V and J genes are TRBV7-3 and TRBJ1-2; a possible D gene is TRBD1 (5 bases). Per the germline V gene, CDR1 is SGHTA and CDR2 is FQGTGA. The CDR3 spans 16 residues. V gave up 5 bases and J gave up 8 bases, with 24 bases separating them. The CDR3 protein is CASSDLNRDFSGGYTF. Here the CDR3 DNA reads TGTGCCAGCAGCGACCTAAACCGGGACTTTTCGGGGGGCTACACCTTC.